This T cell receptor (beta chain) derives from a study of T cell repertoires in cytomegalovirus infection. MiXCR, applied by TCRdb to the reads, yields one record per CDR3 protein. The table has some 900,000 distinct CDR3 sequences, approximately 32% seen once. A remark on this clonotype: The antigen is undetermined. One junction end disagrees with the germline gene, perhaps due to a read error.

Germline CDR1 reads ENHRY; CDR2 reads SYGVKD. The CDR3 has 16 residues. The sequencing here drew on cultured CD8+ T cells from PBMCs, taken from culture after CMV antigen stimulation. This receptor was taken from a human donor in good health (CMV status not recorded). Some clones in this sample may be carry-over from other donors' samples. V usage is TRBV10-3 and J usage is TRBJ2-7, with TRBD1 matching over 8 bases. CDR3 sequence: CVISEPDRATDLEQYF. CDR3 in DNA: TGTGTCATCAGTGAACCGGACAGGGCCACGGACTTGGAGCAGTACTTC.